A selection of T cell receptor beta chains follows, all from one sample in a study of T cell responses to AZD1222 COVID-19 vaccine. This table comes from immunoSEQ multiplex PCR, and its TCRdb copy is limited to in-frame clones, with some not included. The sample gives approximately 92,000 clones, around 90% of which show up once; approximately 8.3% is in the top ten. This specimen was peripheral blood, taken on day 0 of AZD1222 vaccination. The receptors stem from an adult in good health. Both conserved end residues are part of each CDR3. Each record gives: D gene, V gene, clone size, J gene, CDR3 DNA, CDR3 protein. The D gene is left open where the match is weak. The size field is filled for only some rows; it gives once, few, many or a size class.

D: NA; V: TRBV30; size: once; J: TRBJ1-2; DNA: TGTGCCTGGGCGGACACCCGAAACTATGGCTACACCTTC; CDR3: CAWADTRNYGYTF
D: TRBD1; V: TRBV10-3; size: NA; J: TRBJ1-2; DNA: TGTGCCAGTTGGACAGGAGGGGCAAATGGCTACACCTTC; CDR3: CASWTGGANGYTF
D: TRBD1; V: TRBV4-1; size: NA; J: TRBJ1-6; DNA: TGCGCCAGCAGCCCCCCGACAGGGGGCAATTCACCCCTCCACTTT; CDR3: CASSPPTGGNSPLHF
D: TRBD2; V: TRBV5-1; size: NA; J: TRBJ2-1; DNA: TGCGCCAGCAGACCCGGGACTAGCACCTACAATGAGCAGTTCTTC; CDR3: CASRPGTSTYNEQFF
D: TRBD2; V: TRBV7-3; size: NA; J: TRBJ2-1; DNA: TGTGCCAGCAGCTTAGGGACTAGTAACTACAATGAGCAGTTCTTC; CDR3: CASSLGTSNYNEQFF
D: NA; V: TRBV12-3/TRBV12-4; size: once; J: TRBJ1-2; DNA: TGTGCCAGCAGTTTAGTTTCGGATGGCTACACCTTC; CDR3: CASSLVSDGYTF
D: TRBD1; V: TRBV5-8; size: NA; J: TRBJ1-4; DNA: TGTGCCAGCAGCTTGGGGCAGGGGGTACTTGGAGAAAAACTGTTTTTT; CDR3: CASSLGQGVLGEKLFF
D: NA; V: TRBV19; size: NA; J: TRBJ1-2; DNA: TGTGCCAGTAGTAGAGACAGTGTGCCTCTCTATGGCTACACCTTC; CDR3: CASSRDSVPLYGYTF
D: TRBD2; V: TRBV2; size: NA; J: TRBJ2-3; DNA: TGTGCCAGCAGTCGGACTAGCGGGAGCCCAGATACGCAGTATTTT; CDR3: CASSRTSGSPDTQYF
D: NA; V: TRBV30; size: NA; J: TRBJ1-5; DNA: TGTGCCTGGAGTGTACGGGGAGGGCAGCCCCAGCATTTT; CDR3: CAWSVRGGQPQHF
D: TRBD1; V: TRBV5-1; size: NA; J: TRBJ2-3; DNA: TGCGCCAGCAGCTTCGGGACAGGGGTAACAGATACGCAGTATTTT; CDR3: CASSFGTGVTDTQYF
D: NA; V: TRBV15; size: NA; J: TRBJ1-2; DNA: TGTGCCACCAGCAGGGGTGCCCGGGACACACTCATTGGTGGCTACACCTTC; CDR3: CATSRGARDTLIGGYTF
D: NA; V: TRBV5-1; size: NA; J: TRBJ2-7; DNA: TGCGCCAGCAGCCCCCGGGCAGCGGCCTACGAGCAGTACTTC; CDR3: CASSPRAAAYEQYF